This record covers a single T cell receptor (beta chain). Antigen unknown. TCRdb's table, derived via immunoSEQ multiplex PCR, lists solely in-frame clones and lacks some. The sample lists around 170,000 clones, roughly 85% seen once, with 16% in the top ten. The data originate from a study of cytomegalovirus exposure and HLA in healthy donors. Germline V lookup: CDR1 SGHRS, CDR2 YFSETQ. The junction had 8 bases not matched to a gene; V was cut back by 0 bases and J by 2 bases. The CDR3 contains 17 residues. Study-level points and caveats: In vitro testing confirmed three CMV-associated chains as specific for CMV antigens. Investigators reported under 200 TCR beta chains as tied to cytomegalovirus. Most TCRs appeared rarely, but some public TCRs recurred in many donors. Reports credit the classifier with highly specific, highly sensitive diagnosis of cytomegalovirus status.

Sequencing was done on a sample of PBMCs. This chain connects TRBV5-1 to TRBJ2-3; 8 nucleotides line up with TRBD2. This receptor was taken from a man between 18 and 29 years old in good health and CMV-seropositive. This CDR3 is CASSLAVTGGNTDTQYF. CDR3 DNA sequence: TGCGCCAGCAGCTTGGCCGTTACGGGAGGGAACACAGATACGCAGTATTTT.